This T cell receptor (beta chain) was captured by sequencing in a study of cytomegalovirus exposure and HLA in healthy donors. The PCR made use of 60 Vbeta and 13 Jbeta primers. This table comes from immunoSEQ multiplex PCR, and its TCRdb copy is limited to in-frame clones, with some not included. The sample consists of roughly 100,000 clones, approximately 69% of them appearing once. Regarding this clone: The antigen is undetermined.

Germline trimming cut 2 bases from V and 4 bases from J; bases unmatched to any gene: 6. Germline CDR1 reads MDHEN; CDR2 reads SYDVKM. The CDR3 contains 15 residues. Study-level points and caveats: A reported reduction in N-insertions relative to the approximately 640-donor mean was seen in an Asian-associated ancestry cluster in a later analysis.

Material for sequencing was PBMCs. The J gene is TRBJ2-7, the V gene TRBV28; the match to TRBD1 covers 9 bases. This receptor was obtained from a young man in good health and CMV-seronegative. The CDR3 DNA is TGTGCCAGCAGTTTAAGTGGGGGACAGGGTTACGAGCAGTACTTC. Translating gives CASSLSGGQGYEQYF.